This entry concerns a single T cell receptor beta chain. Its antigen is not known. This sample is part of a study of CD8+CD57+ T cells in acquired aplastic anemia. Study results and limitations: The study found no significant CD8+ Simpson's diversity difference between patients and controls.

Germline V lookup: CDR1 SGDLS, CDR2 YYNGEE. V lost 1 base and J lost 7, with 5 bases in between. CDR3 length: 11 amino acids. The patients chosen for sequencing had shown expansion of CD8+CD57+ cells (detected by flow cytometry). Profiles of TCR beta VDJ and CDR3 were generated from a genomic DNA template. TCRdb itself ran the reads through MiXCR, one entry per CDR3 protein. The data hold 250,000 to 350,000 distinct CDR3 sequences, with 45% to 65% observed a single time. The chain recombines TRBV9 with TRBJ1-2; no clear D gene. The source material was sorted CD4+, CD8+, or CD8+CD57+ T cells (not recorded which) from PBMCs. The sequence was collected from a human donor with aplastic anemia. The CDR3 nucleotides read TGTGCCAGCAGCGTATTCGGTGGCTACACCTTC. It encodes CASSVFGGYTF.